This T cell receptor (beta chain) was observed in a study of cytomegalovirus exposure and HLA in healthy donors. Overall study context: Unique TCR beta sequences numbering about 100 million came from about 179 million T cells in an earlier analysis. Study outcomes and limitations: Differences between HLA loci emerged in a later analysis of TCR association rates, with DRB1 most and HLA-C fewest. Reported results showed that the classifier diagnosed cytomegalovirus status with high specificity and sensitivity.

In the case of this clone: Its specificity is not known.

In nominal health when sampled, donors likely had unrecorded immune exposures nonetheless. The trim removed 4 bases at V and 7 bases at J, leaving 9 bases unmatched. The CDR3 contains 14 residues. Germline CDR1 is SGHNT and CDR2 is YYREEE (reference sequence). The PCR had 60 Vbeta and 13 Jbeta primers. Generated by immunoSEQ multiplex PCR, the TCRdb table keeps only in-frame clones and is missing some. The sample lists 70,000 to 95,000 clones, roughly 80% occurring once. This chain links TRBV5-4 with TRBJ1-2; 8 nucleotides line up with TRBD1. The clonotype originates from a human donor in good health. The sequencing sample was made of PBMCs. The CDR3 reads CASSADRDGFGYTF. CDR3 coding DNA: TGTGCCAGCAGCGCGGACAGGGATGGCTTTGGCTACACCTTC.